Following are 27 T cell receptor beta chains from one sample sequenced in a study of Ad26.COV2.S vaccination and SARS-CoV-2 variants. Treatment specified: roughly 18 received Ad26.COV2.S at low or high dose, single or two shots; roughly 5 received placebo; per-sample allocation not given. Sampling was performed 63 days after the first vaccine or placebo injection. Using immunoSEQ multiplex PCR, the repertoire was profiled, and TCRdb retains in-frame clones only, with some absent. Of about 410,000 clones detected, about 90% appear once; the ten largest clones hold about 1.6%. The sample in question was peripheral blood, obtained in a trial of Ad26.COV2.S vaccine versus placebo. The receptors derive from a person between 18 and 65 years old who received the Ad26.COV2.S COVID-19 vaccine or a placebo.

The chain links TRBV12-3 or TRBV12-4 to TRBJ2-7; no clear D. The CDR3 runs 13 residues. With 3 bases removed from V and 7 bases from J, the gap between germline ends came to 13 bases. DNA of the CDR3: TGTGCCAGCAGTTTCGGCAGGCCGGAAGAGCAGTACTTC. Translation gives CASSFGRPEEQYF.

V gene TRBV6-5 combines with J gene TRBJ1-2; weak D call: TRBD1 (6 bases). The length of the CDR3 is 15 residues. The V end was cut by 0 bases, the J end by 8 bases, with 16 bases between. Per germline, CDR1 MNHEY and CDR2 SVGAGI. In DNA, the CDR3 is TGTGCCAGCAGTTACTCGAGCGGACAGAAGAGGGGCTACACCTTC. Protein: CASSYSSGQKRGYTF.

The DNA for the CDR3 is TGTGCCAGCAGCTTAGCGATAGCGGGGTCAGATACGCAGTATTTT. It translates to CASSLAIAGSDTQYF. The chain couples TRBV7-2 to TRBJ2-3, with 8 bases lining up with TRBD2. Germline loops: CDR1 SGHTA, CDR2 FQGNSA. CDR3 size: 15 residues. V gave up 0 bases and J gave up 4 bases; unmatched junction bases: 3.

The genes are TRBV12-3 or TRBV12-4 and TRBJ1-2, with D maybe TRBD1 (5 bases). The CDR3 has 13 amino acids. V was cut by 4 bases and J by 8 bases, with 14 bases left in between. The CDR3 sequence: CASSSGTVYGYTF. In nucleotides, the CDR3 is TGTGCCAGCAGTTCCGGGACTGTCTACGGCTACACCTTC.

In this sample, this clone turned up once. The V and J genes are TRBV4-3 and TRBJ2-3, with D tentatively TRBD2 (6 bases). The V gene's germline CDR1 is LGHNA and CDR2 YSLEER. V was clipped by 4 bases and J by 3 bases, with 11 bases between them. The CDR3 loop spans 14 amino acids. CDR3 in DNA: TGCGCCAGCAGCCCCATCGGGGGAACAGATACGCAGTATTTT. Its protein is CASSPIGGTDTQYF.

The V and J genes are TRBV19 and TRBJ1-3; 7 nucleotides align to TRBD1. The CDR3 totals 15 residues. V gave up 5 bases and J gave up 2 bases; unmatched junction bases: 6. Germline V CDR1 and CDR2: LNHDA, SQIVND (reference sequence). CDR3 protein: CASSRSTGAGNTIYF. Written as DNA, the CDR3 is TGTGCCAGTAGTCGAAGTACAGGGGCTGGAAACACCATATATTTT.

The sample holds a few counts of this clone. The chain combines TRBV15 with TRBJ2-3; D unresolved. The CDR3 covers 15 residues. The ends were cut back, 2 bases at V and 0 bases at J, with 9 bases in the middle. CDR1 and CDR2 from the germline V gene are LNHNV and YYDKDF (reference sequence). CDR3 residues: CATSRRGGSTDTQYF. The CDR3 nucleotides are TGTGCCACCAGCAGACGTGGCGGCAGCACAGATACGCAGTATTTT.

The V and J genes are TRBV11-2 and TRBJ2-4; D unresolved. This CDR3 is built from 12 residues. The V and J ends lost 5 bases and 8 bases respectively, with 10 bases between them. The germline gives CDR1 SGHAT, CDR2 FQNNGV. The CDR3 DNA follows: TGTGCCAGCAGCCCAGGTCTGGACATTCAGTACTTC. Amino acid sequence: CASSPGLDIQYF.

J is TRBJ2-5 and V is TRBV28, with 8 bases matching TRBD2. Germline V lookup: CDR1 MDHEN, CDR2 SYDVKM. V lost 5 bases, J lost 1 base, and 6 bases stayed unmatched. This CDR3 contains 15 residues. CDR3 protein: CASSKAGDLQETQYF. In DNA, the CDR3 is TGTGCCAGCAGTAAAGCGGGGGATCTCCAAGAGACCCAGTACTTC.

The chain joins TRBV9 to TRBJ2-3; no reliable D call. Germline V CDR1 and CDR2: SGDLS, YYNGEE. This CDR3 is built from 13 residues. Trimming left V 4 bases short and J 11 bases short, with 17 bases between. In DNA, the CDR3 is TGTGCCAGCAGCTCAGCAGGTCAGCTTAGGCAGTATTTT. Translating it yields CASSSAGQLRQYF.

CDR3 sequence reads: CASRQTGSTPNTEAFF. The CDR3, as DNA: TGTGCCAGCAGGCAAACAGGGAGTACCCCGAACACTGAAGCTTTCTTT. The chain is built from TRBV7-9 and TRBJ1-1, with D possibly matching TRBD1 (6 bases). Germline CDR1 SEHNR, CDR2 FQNEAQ (reference sequence). V lost 6 bases and J lost 1, with 18 bases in between. This CDR3 has 16 residues.

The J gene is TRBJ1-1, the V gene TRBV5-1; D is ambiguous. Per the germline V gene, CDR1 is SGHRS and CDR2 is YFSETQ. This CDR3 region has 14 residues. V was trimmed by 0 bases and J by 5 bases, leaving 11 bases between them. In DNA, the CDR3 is TGCGCCAGCAGCTTGGTGGGGAGAGGGACTGAAGCTTTCTTT. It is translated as CASSLVGRGTEAFF.

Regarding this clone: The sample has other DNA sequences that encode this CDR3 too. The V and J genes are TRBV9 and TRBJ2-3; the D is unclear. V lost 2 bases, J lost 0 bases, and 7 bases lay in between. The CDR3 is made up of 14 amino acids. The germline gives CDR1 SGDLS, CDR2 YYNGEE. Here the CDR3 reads CASSVSTSTDTQYF. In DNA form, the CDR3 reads TGTGCCAGCAGCGTGTCTACTAGCACAGATACGCAGTATTTT.

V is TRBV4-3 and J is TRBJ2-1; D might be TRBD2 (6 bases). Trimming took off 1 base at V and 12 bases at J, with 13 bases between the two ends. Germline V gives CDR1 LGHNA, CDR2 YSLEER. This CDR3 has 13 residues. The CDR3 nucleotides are TGCGCCAGCAGCCAAGGAATTGAGGGAGGGCAGTTCTTC. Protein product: CASSQGIEGGQFF.

CDR3 coding DNA: TGTGCCAGCAGCCCCTCTCGGGCAGGGGTTGACACCGGGGAGCTGTTTTTT. This codes for CASSPSRAGVDTGELFF. The rearrangement uses TRBV7-9 and TRBJ2-2; D might be TRBD1 (6 bases). Germline V CDR1 and CDR2: SEHNR, FQNEAQ (reference sequence). With 5 bases removed from V and 3 bases from J, the gap between germline ends came to 19 bases. CDR3 length: 17 amino acids. Full variable domain (remainder filled in from reference TRBV7-9 and TRBJ2-2): DTGVSQNPRHKITKRGQNVTFRCDPISEHNRLYWYRQTLGQGPEFLTYFQNEAQLEKSRLLSDRFSAERPKGSFSTLEIQRTEQGDSAMYLCASSPSRAGVDTGELFFGEGSRLTVL.

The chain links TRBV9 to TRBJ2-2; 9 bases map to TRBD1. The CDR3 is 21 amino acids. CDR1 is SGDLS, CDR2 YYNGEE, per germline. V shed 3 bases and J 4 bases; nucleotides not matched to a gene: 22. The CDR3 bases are TGTGCCAGCAGCGCACACCCTTACAGACAGGGGGAAAACGGTATCACCGGGGAGCTGTTTTTT. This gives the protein CASSAHPYRQGENGITGELFF.

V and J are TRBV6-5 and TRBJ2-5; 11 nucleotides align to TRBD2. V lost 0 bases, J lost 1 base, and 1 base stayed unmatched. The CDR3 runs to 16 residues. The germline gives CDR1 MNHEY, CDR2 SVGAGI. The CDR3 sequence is CASSYSTSGVQETQYF. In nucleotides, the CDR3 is TGTGCCAGCAGTTACTCGACTAGCGGGGTCCAAGAGACCCAGTACTTC.

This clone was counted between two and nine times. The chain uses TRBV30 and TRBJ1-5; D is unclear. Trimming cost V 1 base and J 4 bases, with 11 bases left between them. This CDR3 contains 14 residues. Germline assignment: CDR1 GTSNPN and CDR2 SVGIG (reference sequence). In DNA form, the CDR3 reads TGTGCCTGGAGTGAGGGCCCACTTAATCAGCCCCAGCATTTT. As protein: CAWSEGPLNQPQHF.

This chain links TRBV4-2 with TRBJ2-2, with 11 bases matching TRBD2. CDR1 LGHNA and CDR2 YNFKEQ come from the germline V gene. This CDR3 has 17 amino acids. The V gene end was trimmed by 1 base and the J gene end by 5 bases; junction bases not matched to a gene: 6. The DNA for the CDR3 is TGTGCCAGCAGCCAAGTCGGCCTAGCGGGAGGTACCGGGGAGCTGTTTTTT. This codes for CASSQVGLAGGTGELFF.

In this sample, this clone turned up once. CDR3 residues: CASTDFRGRSTGELFF. In DNA form, the CDR3 reads TGTGCCAGCACCGATTTCCGGGGGCGTAGTACCGGGGAGCTGTTTTTT. The rearrangement joins TRBV7-9 to TRBJ2-2; D is possibly TRBD1 or TRBD2 (6 bases each). The CDR3 contains 16 residues. V was cut by 7 bases and J by 5 bases, with 20 bases left in between. From germline, CDR1 is SEHNR and CDR2 FQNEAQ (reference sequence).

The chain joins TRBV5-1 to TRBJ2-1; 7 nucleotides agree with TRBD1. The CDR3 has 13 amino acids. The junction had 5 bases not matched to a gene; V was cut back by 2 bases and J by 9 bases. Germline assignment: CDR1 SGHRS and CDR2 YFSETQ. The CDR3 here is CASSFEGAFEQFF. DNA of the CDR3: TGCGCCAGCAGCTTCGAGGGGGCATTTGAGCAGTTCTTC. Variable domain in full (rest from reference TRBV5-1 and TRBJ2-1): KAGVTQTPRYLIKTRGQQVTLSCSPISGHRSVSWYQQTPGQGLQFLFEYFSETQRNKGNFPGRFSGRQFSNSRSEMNVSTLELGDSALYLCASSFEGAFEQFFGPGTRLTVL.

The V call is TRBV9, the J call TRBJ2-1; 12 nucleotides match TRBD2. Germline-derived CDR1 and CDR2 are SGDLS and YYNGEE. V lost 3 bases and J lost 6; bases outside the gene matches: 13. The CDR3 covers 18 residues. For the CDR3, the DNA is TGTGCCAGCAGCGCAGACCCTCTAGCGGGGGGGCGCCGCAATGAGCAGTTCTTC. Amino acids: CASSADPLAGGRRNEQFF.

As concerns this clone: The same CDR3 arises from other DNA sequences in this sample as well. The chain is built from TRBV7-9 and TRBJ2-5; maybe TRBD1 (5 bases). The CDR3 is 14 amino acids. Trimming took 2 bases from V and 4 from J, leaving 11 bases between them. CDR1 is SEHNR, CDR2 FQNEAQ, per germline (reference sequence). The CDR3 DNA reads TGTGCCAGCAGCTTAAAATGGGGCCGAGAGACCCAGTACTTC. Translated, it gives CASSLKWGRETQYF. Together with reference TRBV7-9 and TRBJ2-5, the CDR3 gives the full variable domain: DTGVSQNPRHKITKRGQNVTFRCDPISEHNRLYWYRQTLGQGPEFLTYFQNEAQLEKSRLLSDRFSAERPKGSFSTLEIQRTEQGDSAMYLCASSLKWGRETQYFGPGTRLLVL.

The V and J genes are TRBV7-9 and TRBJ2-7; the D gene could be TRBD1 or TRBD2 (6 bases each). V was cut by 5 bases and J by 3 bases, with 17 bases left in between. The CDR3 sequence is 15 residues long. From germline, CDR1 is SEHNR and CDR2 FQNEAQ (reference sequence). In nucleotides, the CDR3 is TGTGCCAGCAGCACCACACAGGGAGGCGACTACGAGCAGTACTTC. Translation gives CASSTTQGGDYEQYF.

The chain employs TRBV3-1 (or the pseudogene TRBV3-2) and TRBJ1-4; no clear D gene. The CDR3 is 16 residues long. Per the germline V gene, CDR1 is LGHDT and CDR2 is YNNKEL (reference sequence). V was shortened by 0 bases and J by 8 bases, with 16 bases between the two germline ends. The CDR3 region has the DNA TGTGCCAGCAGCCAAGATCGGCGCACAGAAGGGGAAAAACTGTTTTTT. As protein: CASSQDRRTEGEKLFF.

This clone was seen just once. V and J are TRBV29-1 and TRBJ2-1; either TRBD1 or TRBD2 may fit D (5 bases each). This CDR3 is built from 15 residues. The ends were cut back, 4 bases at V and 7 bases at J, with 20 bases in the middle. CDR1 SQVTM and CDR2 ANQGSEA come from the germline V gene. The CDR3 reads CSVVGEGILKNEQFF. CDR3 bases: TGCAGCGTTGTGGGTGAGGGGATTCTTAAGAATGAGCAGTTCTTC.

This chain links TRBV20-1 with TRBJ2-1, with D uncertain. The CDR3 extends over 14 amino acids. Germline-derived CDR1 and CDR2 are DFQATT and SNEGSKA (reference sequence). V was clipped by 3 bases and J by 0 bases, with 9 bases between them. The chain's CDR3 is CSASDRSSYNEQFF. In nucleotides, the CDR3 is TGCAGTGCTAGTGACCGTAGCTCCTACAATGAGCAGTTCTTC.